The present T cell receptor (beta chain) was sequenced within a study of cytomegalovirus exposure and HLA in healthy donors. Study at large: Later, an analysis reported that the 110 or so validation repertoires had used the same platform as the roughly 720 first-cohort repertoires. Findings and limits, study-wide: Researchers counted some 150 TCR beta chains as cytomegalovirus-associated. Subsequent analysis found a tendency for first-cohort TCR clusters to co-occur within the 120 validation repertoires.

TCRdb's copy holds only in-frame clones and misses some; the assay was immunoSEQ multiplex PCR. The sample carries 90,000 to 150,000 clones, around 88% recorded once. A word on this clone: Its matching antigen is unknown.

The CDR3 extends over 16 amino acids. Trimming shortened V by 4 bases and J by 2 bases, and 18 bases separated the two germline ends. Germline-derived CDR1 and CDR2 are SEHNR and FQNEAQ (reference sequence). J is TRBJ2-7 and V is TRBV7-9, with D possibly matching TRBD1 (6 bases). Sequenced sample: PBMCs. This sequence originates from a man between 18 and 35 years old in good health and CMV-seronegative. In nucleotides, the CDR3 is TGTGCCAGCAGCTCGGGACACCTAGCCCCAGCCTACGAGCAGTACTTC. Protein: CASSSGHLAPAYEQYF.